The 18 T cell receptor beta chains below come from one sample, sequenced in a study of metastatic and nonmetastatic thyroid tumors. Until they underwent thyroid surgery, no patient had received any treatment. TCRdb re-clonotyped the PCR reads through MiXCR. The sample records about 36,000 clones, around 21% being singletons. Sequenced input: blood. These receptors all come from a female donor with papillary thyroid cancer or a benign thyroid nodule (not recorded which). Some clones in this sample may be carry-over from other donors' samples.

This clone has ten or more counts. The CDR3 spells CASSPSGLFAPKNIQYF. CDR3 DNA: TGTGCCAGCTCACCATCGGGTCTTTTTGCCCCAAAAAACATTCAGTACTTC. V and J are TRBV18 and TRBJ2-4; D not resolved. Trimming cost V 2 bases and J 4 bases, with 18 bases left between them. The germline CDR1 and CDR2 sequences are KGHSH and LQKENI. The length of the CDR3 is 17 residues.

Regarding this clone: It may be a read error: a sequence one base away is much more abundant. This sample also contains other DNA sequences that code for the same CDR3. The genes are TRBV9 and TRBJ2-5, with 7 bases that match TRBD2. The CDR3 runs to 17 residues. The germline V gene encodes CDR1 SGDLS and CDR2 YYNGEE. The V gene end was trimmed by 3 bases and the J gene end by 1 base; junction bases not matched to a gene: 12. CDR3 sequence: CASSEDPGGGLQETQYF. As DNA, the CDR3 is TGTGCCAGCAGCGAGGACCCTGGGGGGGGACTCCAAGAGACCCAGTACTTC.

This clone was detected only once. Relative to the germline gene, one junction end is altered; a read error may explain this. The CDR3 nucleotides read TGTGCCAGCAGCGTAGCAATAGCGGGTTTCACAGATACTCAGTATTTT. Amino acid sequence: CASSVAIAGFTDTQYF. The J gene is TRBJ2-3, the V gene TRBV9; 7 nucleotides agree with TRBD2. The CDR3 consists of 16 residues. Looked up from germline, CDR1 is SGDLS and CDR2 is YYNGEE.

The chain combines TRBV28 with TRBJ1-1; no reliable D call. Germline V CDR1 and CDR2: MDHEN, SYDVKM. Deletions cut 7 bases from V and 2 bases from J, with 14 bases between. CDR3 length: 14 residues. The CDR3: CASISGNSNTEAFF. DNA for the CDR3: TGTGCCAGCATCTCCGGGAACTCTAACACTGAAGCTTTCTTT.

This clone was detected many times. The CDR3 nucleotides read TGTGCCAGCAGTCCCCGGGGGGGGGATTCCTATAATTCACCCCTCCACTTT. Encoded protein: CASSPRGGDSYNSPLHF. The chain employs TRBV6-1 and TRBJ1-6, with a possible D match to TRBD1 (5 bases). This CDR3 has 17 residues. Germline lookup yields CDR1 MNHNS and CDR2 SASEGT. Trimming left V 5 bases short and J 1 base short, with 15 bases between.

The chain links TRBV4-3 to TRBJ2-1; D remains ambiguous. This CDR3 is 13 amino acids long. Germline values: CDR1 LGHNA, CDR2 YSLEER. The V end was cut by 0 bases, the J end by 9 bases, with 9 bases between. CDR3 region: CASSQDRRPEQFF. DNA of the CDR3: TGCGCCAGCAGCCAAGATAGGCGTCCTGAGCAGTTCTTC.

The chain couples TRBV18 to TRBJ2-5; no reliable D call. The DNA end is more similar to TRBJ2-1, so the J call may be wrong. CDR3 length: 11 residues. Germline V CDR1 and CDR2: KGHSH, LQKENI. The CDR3 nucleotides read TGTGCCAGCTCACTTTCGAGTGAGCAGTTCTTC. It codes for CASSLSSEQFF.

The chain recombines TRBV7-8 with TRBJ1-1; perhaps TRBD1 as D (5 bases). The CDR3 is 14 residues long. The V end lost 4 bases, the J end lost 5 bases, and 14 bases lay between the germline ends. CDR1 and CDR2 from the germline V gene are SGHVS and FQNEAQ. This CDR3 reads CASSSTTGGTEAFF. In DNA form, the CDR3 reads TGTGCCAGCAGCTCTACTACTGGGGGAACTGAAGCTTTCTTT.

The table lists this clone with many counts. This chain connects TRBV7-9 to TRBJ2-7; unclear D gene. The germline V gene encodes CDR1 SEHNR and CDR2 FQNEAQ (reference sequence). The CDR3 totals 11 residues. V gave up 5 bases and J gave up 3 bases, with 5 bases separating them. CDR3 nucleotides: TGTGCCAGCAGCCCGATCTACGAGCAGTACTTC. Protein: CASSPIYEQYF.

This chain uses TRBV10-3 with TRBJ2-7; D not certain. In germline, CDR1 is ENHRY, CDR2 SYGVKD. This CDR3 comprises 11 residues. V gave up 7 bases and J gave up 6 bases, with 10 bases separating them. CDR3 residues: CAITHGFEQYF. Written as DNA, the CDR3 is TGTGCCATCACCCATGGTTTCGAGCAGTACTTC.

As to this clone: An end of the junction differs from the germline gene, which may be a read error. The chain carries TRBV11-2 and TRBJ2-1, with D perhaps given as TRBD1 or TRBD2 (5 bases each). The CDR3 runs 17 residues. Germline V gene data show CDR1 as SGHAT and CDR2 as FQNNGV. The CDR3 bases are TGTGTCAGCAGCTTGAGGTCCGGGACCACCTCCTACAATGAGCAGTTCTTC. It is translated as CVSSLRSGTTSYNEQFF.

This clone is judged medium-sized. The V call is TRBV6-5, the J call TRBJ1-2, with D possibly TRBD1 on 6 matching bases. From germline, CDR1 is MNHEY and CDR2 SVGAGI. CDR3 length: 15 amino acids. V was cut by 1 base and J by 2 bases, with 11 bases left in between. The CDR3 protein is CASSYWGAANYGYTF. The CDR3 nucleotides read TGTGCCAGCAGTTACTGGGGGGCGGCGAACTATGGCTACACCTTC.

The sample holds many counts of this clone. This chain connects TRBV9 to TRBJ1-4; no clear D gene. The CDR3 has 15 amino acids. With 4 bases removed from V and 4 bases from J, the gap between germline ends came to 14 bases. Germline lookup yields CDR1 SGDLS and CDR2 YYNGEE. The CDR3 DNA follows: TGTGCCAGCAGCCCTCACCCGACGAGTAATGAAAAACTGTTTTTT. It translates to CASSPHPTSNEKLFF.

This clone was detected only once. The gene calls are TRBV30 and TRBJ2-1; 14 bases fit TRBD2. Looked up from germline, CDR1 is GTSNPN and CDR2 is SVGIG (reference sequence). The V and J ends lost 0 bases and 7 bases, in that order; junction bases with no gene match: 5. The CDR3 is 16 amino acids. The CDR3 reads CAWSVLGTSGSNEQFF. The DNA of the CDR3 is TGTGCCTGGAGTGTACTCGGGACTAGCGGGAGTAATGAGCAGTTCTTC.

V is TRBV27 and J is TRBJ1-2, with 7 bases aligning to TRBD1. This CDR3 is 16 amino acids long. V shed 6 bases, J shed 2 bases, and the junction held 12 bases outside the gene matches. The germline V gene encodes CDR1 MNHEY and CDR2 SMNVEV (reference sequence). The CDR3 region is CASSPYGQEENYGYTF. The DNA of the CDR3 is TGTGCCAGCAGCCCCTACGGACAGGAAGAAAACTATGGCTACACCTTC.

The V gene is TRBV3-1, the J gene TRBJ1-2, with D perhaps TRBD1 (5 bases). V dropped 0 bases and J dropped 4 bases, with 6 bases sitting between them. Per the germline V gene, CDR1 is LGHDT and CDR2 is YNNKEL (reference sequence). The CDR3 has 13 amino acids. CDR3 bases: TGTGCCAGCAGCCAAGACAGGGTCTATGGCTACACCTTC. This gives the protein CASSQDRVYGYTF.

This clone turned up a few times. A junction end diverges from the germline sequence, so it may reflect a read error. This chain links TRBV28 with TRBJ1-1, with a possible D match to TRBD1 (6 bases). This CDR3 has 15 amino acids. CDR1 and CDR2 from the germline V gene are MDHEN and SYDVKM. In nucleotides, the CDR3 is TGTGCCAGCAGTGAACAGGGAACCATGAACACTGAATCTTCCTTT. Translation gives CASSEQGTMNTESSF.

This clone was counted a few times. This sequence joins TRBV30 and TRBJ1-4; D call uncertain. V lost 2 bases and J 5 bases, leaving 15 bases between the germline ends. Germline CDR1 and CDR2: GTSNPN and SVGIG (reference sequence). The CDR3 spans 15 residues. CDR3: CAWSTKGSHNEKLFF. The CDR3 nucleotides read TGTGCCTGGAGTACAAAAGGGTCTCACAATGAAAAACTGTTTTTT.